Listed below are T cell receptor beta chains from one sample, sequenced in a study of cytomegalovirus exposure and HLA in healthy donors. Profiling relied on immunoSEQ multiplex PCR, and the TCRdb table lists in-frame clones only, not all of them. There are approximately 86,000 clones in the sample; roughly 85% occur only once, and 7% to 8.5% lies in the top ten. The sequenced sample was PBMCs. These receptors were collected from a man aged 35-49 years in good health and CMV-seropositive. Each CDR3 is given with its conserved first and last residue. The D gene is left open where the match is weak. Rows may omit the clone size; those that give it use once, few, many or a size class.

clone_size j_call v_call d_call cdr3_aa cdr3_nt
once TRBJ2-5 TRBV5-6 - CASSLYGVIYF TGTGCCAGCAGCTTGTACGGGGTCATTTACTTC
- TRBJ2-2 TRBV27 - CASRSYGPGELFF TGTGCCAGCAGGTCCTACGGTCCCGGGGAGCTGTTTTTT
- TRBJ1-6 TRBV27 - CASSFRDSPLHF TGTGCCAGCAGTTTCAGGGATTCACCCCTCCACTTT
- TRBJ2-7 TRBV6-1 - CASSEWSGNPIYEQYF TGTGCCAGCAGTGAATGGAGCGGCAACCCTATCTACGAGCAGTACTTC
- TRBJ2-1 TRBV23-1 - CASSQPCGHSALEQFF TGCGCCAGCAGTCAACCTTGCGGGCACTCAGCCCTCGAGCAGTTCTTC
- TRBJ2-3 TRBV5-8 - CASSRTGTDTQYF TGTGCCAGCAGCCGGACAGGCACAGATACGCAGTATTTT
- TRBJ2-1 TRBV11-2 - CASSLLSSGNEQFF TGTGCCAGCAGTTTACTCTCAAGCGGCAATGAGCAGTTCTTC
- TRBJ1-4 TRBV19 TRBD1 CASSMGQGNEKLFF TGTGCCAGTAGTATGGGACAGGGGAATGAAAAACTGTTTTTT
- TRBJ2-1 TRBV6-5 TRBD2 CASRAGLSYNEQFF TGTGCCAGCAGAGCGGGGCTATCCTACAATGAGCAGTTCTTC
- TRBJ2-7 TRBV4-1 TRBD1 CASSHPGTGPYEQYF TGCGCCAGCAGCCACCCCGGGACAGGCCCCTACGAGCAGTACTTC
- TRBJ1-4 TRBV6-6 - CASSYSYRAEKLFF TGTGCCAGCAGTTACTCGTACAGGGCTGAAAAACTGTTTTTT
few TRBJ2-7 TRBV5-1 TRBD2 CASSFTSDSYEQYF TGCGCCAGCAGCTTCACTAGCGACTCCTACGAGCAGTACTTC
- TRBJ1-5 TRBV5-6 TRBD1 CASSSRMTGSGQPQHF TGTGCCAGCAGCTCTCGGATGACAGGGAGCGGTCAGCCCCAGCATTTT
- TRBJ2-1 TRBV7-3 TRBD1 CASSPRTGSDEQFF TGTGCCAGCAGCCCAAGGACAGGGAGCGATGAGCAGTTCTTC
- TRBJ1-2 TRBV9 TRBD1 CASSPSGGSYGYTF TGTGCCAGCAGCCCATCAGGGGGATCCTATGGCTACACCTTC
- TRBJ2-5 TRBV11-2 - CASSESQTQYF TGTGCCAGCTCCGAGTCACAGACCCAGTACTTC
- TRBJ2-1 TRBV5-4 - CASSRDPGGTPYNEQFF TGTGCCAGCAGCCGAGATCCAGGAGGGACCCCCTACAATGAGCAGTTCTTC
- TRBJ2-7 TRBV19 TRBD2 CATGTSGSVYEQYF TGTGCCACTGGGACTAGCGGGAGTGTATACGAGCAGTACTTC
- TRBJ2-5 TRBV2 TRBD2 CASYQLSPGGETQYF TGTGCCAGCTATCAGCTCTCCCCGGGGGGGGAGACCCAGTACTTC
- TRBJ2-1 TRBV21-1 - CASSNELSYYNEQFF TGTGCCAGCAGCAATGAGCTCTCCTACTACAATGAGCAGTTCTTC
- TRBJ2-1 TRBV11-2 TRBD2 CASSLLAETWMDEQFF TGTGCCAGCAGCTTACTAGCGGAGACTTGGATGGATGAGCAGTTCTTC
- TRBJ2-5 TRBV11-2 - CASSAQGAETQYF TGTGCCAGCAGCGCCCAGGGCGCCGAGACCCAGTACTTC
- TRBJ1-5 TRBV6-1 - CASSEVGSYSNQPQHF TGTGCCAGCAGTGAAGTTGGGAGTTATAGCAATCAGCCCCAGCATTTT
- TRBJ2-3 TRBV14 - CASSQVGVLTDTQYF TGTGCCAGCAGCCAAGTCGGGGTTCTGACAGATACGCAGTATTTT
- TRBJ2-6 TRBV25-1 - CASSEYGSSGANVLTF TGTGCCAGCAGTGAATATGGGAGTTCTGGGGCCAACGTCCTGACTTTC
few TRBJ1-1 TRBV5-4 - CASSSPGGPNTEAFF TGTGCCAGCAGCTCCCCGGGCGGGCCGAACACTGAAGCTTTCTTT
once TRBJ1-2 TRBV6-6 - CASSPRQAGGYTF TGTGCCAGCAGTCCCCGACAGGCGGGTGGCTACACCTTC
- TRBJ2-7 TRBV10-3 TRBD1 CAIKNPGQPAYEQYF TGTGCCATCAAGAACCCGGGACAGCCAGCCTACGAGCAGTACTTC
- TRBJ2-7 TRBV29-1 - CSAQDFSYEQYF TGCAGCGCCCAGGACTTCTCCTACGAGCAGTACTTC
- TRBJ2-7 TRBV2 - CASTAEYSSSYEQYF TGTGCCAGCACTGCAGAATATTCTAGCTCCTACGAGCAGTACTTC
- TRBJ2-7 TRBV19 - CASTNGPYGEQYF TGTGCCAGTACCAATGGGCCCTACGGCGAGCAGTACTTC
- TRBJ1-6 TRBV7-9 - CASSLQGFNSPLHF TGTGCCAGCAGCTTACAGGGTTTTAATTCACCCCTCCACTTT
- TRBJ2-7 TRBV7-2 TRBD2 CASTKQGGLAKYEQYF TGTGCCAGCACCAAGCAAGGAGGACTAGCGAAGTACGAGCAGTACTTC
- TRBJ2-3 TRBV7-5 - CARSLGGLAGGLSTDTQYF TGTGCCAGAAGCTTAGGGGGTTTAGCGGGAGGCCTTAGCACAGATACGCAGTATTTT
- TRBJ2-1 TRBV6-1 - CASSEGRGPYNEQFF TGTGCCAGCAGTGAAGGGAGGGGCCCGTACAATGAGCAGTTCTTC
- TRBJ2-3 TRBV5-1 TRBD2 CASSLVAGWRDTQYF TGCGCCAGCAGCTTGGTAGCGGGGTGGAGAGATACGCAGTATTTT
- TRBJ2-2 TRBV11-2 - CASSLDPGSTGELFF TGTGCCAGCAGCTTAGATCCGGGTAGCACCGGGGAGCTGTTTTTT
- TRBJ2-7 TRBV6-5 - CASSEMGSEQYF TGTGCCAGCAGTGAAATGGGGAGCGAGCAGTACTTC
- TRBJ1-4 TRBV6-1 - CASSPRGSTNEKLFF TGTGCCAGCAGCCCCAGGGGTTCCACTAATGAAAAACTGTTTTTT
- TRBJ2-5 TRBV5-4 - CASSPQGKGETQYF TGTGCCAGCAGCCCACAGGGAAAGGGGGAGACCCAGTACTTC